The 21 T cell receptor beta chains below come from one sample, sequenced in a study of cytomegalovirus exposure and HLA in healthy donors (dated by TCRdb to 2016 to 2017). The library relied on the immunoSEQ multiplex PCR assay. For the multiplex PCR, a mixture combining 60 forward primers for TCR Vbeta segments and 13 reverse primers for TCR Jbeta segments was used. What TCRdb holds here is the immuneACCESS table cut down to in-frame rearrangements. Part of the clones is not present; checked against another copy, under half of the missing clones reflect an unresolved V gene, and the others are unexplained. The sample has approximately 190,000 clones on record, approximately 80% of them singletons. In total, the top ten clones hold about 1.8% of the sample. Specimen: PBMCs. These receptors were taken from a woman between 18 and 29 years old in good health and CMV-seronegative.

The chain is built from TRBV27 and TRBJ2-7; TRBD2 might be the D (6 bases). V was trimmed by 0 bases and J by 4 bases, leaving 10 bases between them. The length of the CDR3 is 14 residues. Germline V gene sequence: CDR1 MNHEY, CDR2 SMNVEV (reference sequence). The DNA for the CDR3 is TGTGCCAGCAGTTTATCTCCAGGGAGGTACGAGCAGTACTTC. It yields the protein CASSLSPGRYEQYF.

The chain is built from TRBV5-1 and TRBJ1-1; the match to TRBD1 covers 12 bases. Germline loops: CDR1 SGHRS, CDR2 YFSETQ. The ends lost 1 base at V and 11 bases at J; junction bases unmatched: 6. The CDR3 covers 14 residues. The CDR3 sequence is CASSLPGTGGAAFF. In nucleotides, the CDR3 is TGCGCCAGCAGCTTGCCGGGGACAGGGGGCGCGGCTTTCTTT.

The chain uses TRBV5-6 and TRBJ2-4; TRBD1 aligns across 8 bases. V dropped 0 bases and J dropped 2; count of bases not matched to a gene: 1. Germline lookup yields CDR1 SGHDT and CDR2 YYEEEE. The CDR3 loop spans 15 amino acids. The CDR3 sequence is CASSLGTGSKNIQYF. DNA of the CDR3: TGTGCCAGCAGCTTGGGGACAGGGTCCAAAAACATTCAGTACTTC. Supplemented by reference TRBV5-6 and TRBJ2-4, the full variable domain reads DAGVTQSPTHLIKTRGQQVTLRCSPKSGHDTVSWYQQALGQGPQFIFQYYEEEERQRGNFPDRFSGHQFPNYSSELNVNALLLGDSALYLCASSLGTGSKNIQYFGAGTRLSVL.

This clone was detected once. This chain connects TRBV11-2 to TRBJ2-2, with D maybe TRBD2 (6 bases). The CDR3 loop spans 15 amino acids. V was shortened by 3 bases and J by 4 bases, with 12 bases between the two germline ends. Per germline, CDR1 SGHAT and CDR2 FQNNGV. CDR3 in DNA: TGTGCCAGCAGCTTTGCTGGGGGAGGCACCGGGGAGCTGTTTTTT. Translating gives CASSFAGGGTGELFF.

V gene TRBV6-5 combines with J gene TRBJ2-1; D is perhaps TRBD2 (6 bases). V lost 4 bases and J lost 1, with 11 bases in between. This CDR3 has 15 amino acids. Germline CDR1 reads MNHEY; CDR2 reads SVGAGI. The CDR3 DNA is TGTGCCAGCAGTTTTAGCGGTTCATCCTACAATGAGCAGTTCTTC. Translated, it gives CASSFSGSSYNEQFF.

The V call is TRBV15, the J call TRBJ2-4; 13 bases map to TRBD2. V was pared by 4 bases and J by 5 bases, with 2 bases of the junction left unmatched. The CDR3 loop spans 15 amino acids. In germline, CDR1 is LNHNV, CDR2 YYDKDF (reference sequence). The CDR3 sequence is CATSNGLAGENIQYF. CDR3 DNA: TGTGCCACCAGCAACGGACTAGCGGGAGAAAACATTCAGTACTTC.

V is TRBV4-1 and J is TRBJ2-1; D is undetermined. This CDR3 has 21 residues. Germline V gene sequence: CDR1 MGHRA, CDR2 YSYEKL. V was trimmed by 4 bases and J by 0 bases, leaving 28 bases between them. The CDR3, as DNA: TGCGCCAGCAGCCCCCGGGTGGCAGCCAGCTTACTTGCGAGCTCCTACAATGAGCAGTTCTTC. Protein sequence: CASSPRVAASLLASSYNEQFF.

The rearrangement joins TRBV5-4 to TRBJ1-1, with TRBD1 matching 9 bases. CDR3 length: 15 amino acids. Germline V gene lookup returns CDR1 SGHNT and CDR2 YYREEE (reference sequence). Germline trimming cut 3 bases from V and 11 bases from J; bases unmatched to any gene: 14. The CDR3 loop is CASSSGPGTGIGAFF. DNA of the CDR3: TGTGCCAGCAGCTCCGGGCCCGGGACAGGGATTGGCGCTTTCTTT.

The chain couples TRBV30 to TRBJ2-7; D is unclear. There are 17 residues in the CDR3. In germline, CDR1 is GTSNPN, CDR2 SVGIG (reference sequence). V lost 0 bases to trimming and J lost 0 bases, with 18 bases between them. The CDR3 loop reads CAWSVDISPGYSYEQYF. The CDR3 DNA reads TGTGCCTGGAGTGTTGATATCTCCCCGGGTTACTCCTACGAGCAGTACTTC. Looking up the rest from reference TRBV30 and TRBJ2-7 gives the full variable domain: SQTIHQWPATLVQPVGSPLSLECTVEGTSNPNLYWYRQAAGRGLQLLFYSVGIGQISSEVPQNLSASRPQDRQFILSSKKLLLSDSGFYLCAWSVDISPGYSYEQYFGPGTRLTVT.

The chain employs TRBV5-1 and TRBJ2-1, with 10 positions matching TRBD2. With 1 base clipped from V and 8 bases from J, the junction kept 3 bases outside the gene matches. Germline V lookup: CDR1 SGHRS, CDR2 YFSETQ. The CDR3 spans 14 residues. CDR3 DNA sequence: TGCGCCAGCAGCTTGTTAGCGGGAGGCTATGAGCAGTTCTTC. It encodes CASSLLAGGYEQFF. Full variable domain (remainder filled in from reference TRBV5-1 and TRBJ2-1): KAGVTQTPRYLIKTRGQQVTLSCSPISGHRSVSWYQQTPGQGLQFLFEYFSETQRNKGNFPGRFSGRQFSNSRSEMNVSTLELGDSALYLCASSLLAGGYEQFFGPGTRLTVL.

In this sample, this clone turned up a few times. V and J are TRBV5-4 and TRBJ1-1; a possible D gene is TRBD1 (5 bases). The length of the CDR3 is 13 residues. Germline V gene data show CDR1 as SGHNT and CDR2 as YYREEE (reference sequence). The V and J ends lost 5 bases and 1 base respectively, with 9 bases between them. The CDR3 nucleotides are TGTGCCAGCAGTCTAGACAGGAACACTGAAGCTTTCTTT. Protein: CASSLDRNTEAFF.

The gene calls are TRBV29-1 and TRBJ1-1, with D tentatively TRBD1 (6 bases). The V and J ends lost 7 bases and 11 bases respectively, with 17 bases between them. This CDR3 has 11 amino acids. Germline V gene sequence: CDR1 SQVTM, CDR2 ANQGSEA. CDR3 region: CSGRDICAAFF. CDR3 coding DNA: TGCAGCGGCCGGGACATCTGTGCGGCTTTCTTT.

V is TRBV11-2 and J is TRBJ2-1, with 14 bases fitting TRBD2. Germline CDR1 is SGHAT and CDR2 is FQNNGV. CDR3 length: 19 residues. J was trimmed by 6 bases and V by 4 bases; bases with no gene match: 14. CDR3 residues: CASSSWGGGLAGVSNEQFF. The CDR3 nucleotides read TGTGCCAGCAGCTCCTGGGGTGGGGGACTAGCGGGAGTAAGCAATGAGCAGTTCTTC.

The chain has TRBV4-3 and TRBJ2-5, with D perhaps matching TRBD1 (5 bases). Trimming pared 0 bases from V and 2 bases from J, leaving 13 bases between. CDR3 length equals 16 residues. Per germline, CDR1 LGHNA and CDR2 YSLEER. CDR3 DNA: TGCGCCAGCAGCCAAGATCGGGCAGGGCTACAAGAGACCCAGTACTTC. Translation: CASSQDRAGLQETQYF.

The chain uses TRBV28 and TRBJ2-7, with 7 bases lining up with TRBD2. The CDR3 has 16 residues. CDR1 and CDR2 from the germline V gene are MDHEN and SYDVKM. J gave up 1 base and V 7 bases, and 13 bases lay outside the gene matches. CDR3 nucleotide sequence: TGTGCCAGCACCCCCCGGGGCGGCGGGGGATCCTACGAGCAGTACGTC. As protein: CASTPRGGGGSYEQYV.

The count of this clone is one. The rearrangement uses TRBV6-1 and TRBJ2-7; D is perhaps TRBD1 (6 bases). This CDR3 comprises 15 residues. The V and J ends lost 1 base and 7 bases respectively, with 17 bases between them. Per germline, CDR1 MNHNS and CDR2 SASEGT. Here the CDR3 reads CASSEDSWGTPEQYV. The CDR3 nucleotides are TGTGCCAGCAGTGAAGATAGCTGGGGGACACCTGAGCAGTACGTC.

This chain links TRBV2 with TRBJ2-5; tentative D call: TRBD1 (6 bases). Germline loops: CDR1 SNHLY, CDR2 FYNNEI. Trimming left V 8 bases short and J 2 bases short, with 12 bases between. CDR3 size: 13 residues. For the CDR3, the DNA is TGTGCCAGCCGTCGGGACACTCAAGAGACCCAGTACTTC. It translates to CASRRDTQETQYF.

The chain carries TRBV4-2 and TRBJ2-5, with TRBD2 identical over 11 bases. The V gene's germline CDR1 is LGHNA and CDR2 YNFKEQ. This CDR3 has 16 residues. J gave up 2 bases and V 5 bases, and 7 bases lay outside the gene matches. CDR3 nucleotide sequence: TGTGCCAGCAGCGACCCTAGCGGGAGGCCTCAAGAGACCCAGTACTTC. Translating it yields CASSDPSGRPQETQYF.

This chain connects TRBV30 to TRBJ2-5; TRBD1 matches 8 bases. The V and J ends lost 5 bases and 4 bases, in that order; junction bases with no gene match: 12. Looked up from germline, CDR1 is GTSNPN and CDR2 is SVGIG (reference sequence). This CDR3 comprises 15 residues. This CDR3 reads CAWSRPTGVGETQYF. The CDR3 region has the DNA TGTGCCTGGTCCAGACCGACAGGGGTCGGAGAGACCCAGTACTTC.

J is TRBJ2-7 and V is TRBV7-8, with 9 nucleotides matching TRBD2. The CDR3 loop spans 20 amino acids. Germline values: CDR1 SGHVS, CDR2 FQNEAQ. With V trimmed by 4 bases and J by 2 bases, 21 bases remained unmatched. CDR3: CASSSSGGKLAGDRAYEQYF. DNA of the CDR3: TGTGCCAGCAGCTCAAGCGGAGGGAAGTTAGCGGGAGATCGGGCCTACGAGCAGTACTTC. Full variable domain (outside the CDR3, taken from reference TRBV7-8 and TRBJ2-7): GAGVSQSPRYKVAKRGQDVALRCDPISGHVSLFWYQQALGQGPEFLTYFQNEAQLDKSGLPSDRFFAERPEGSVSTLKIQRTQQEDSAVYLCASSSSGGKLAGDRAYEQYFGPGTRLTVT.

The CDR3 region has the DNA TGTGCCAGCAGCCAACCTAACAACAGGGCCTACGAGCAGTACTTC. Its protein product is CASSQPNNRAYEQYF. The rearrangement joins TRBV4-2 to TRBJ2-7; maybe TRBD1 (6 bases). Germline assignment: CDR1 LGHNA and CDR2 YNFKEQ. CDR3 length: 15 residues. Trimming removed 2 bases at V and 2 bases at J, with 13 bases between.